This T cell receptor beta chain was identified during a study of shared clonotypes between healthy human individuals. Of note for this clone: Its antigen is unidentified. Relative to the germline gene, one junction end is altered; a read error may explain this.

Points from the study as a whole: The generation probabilities recorded for non-shared clonotypes fell below those of clonotypes shared by all four donors.

An even split of each subset's genomic DNA across several immunoSEQ plates was performed. The assay was immunoSEQ multiplex PCR, and TCRdb's table has in-frame clones only and misses some. Of millions of clones in the sample, 93% are singletons; the top ten hold about 0.39%. CDR1 is SGHRS, CDR2 YFSETQ, per germline. The CDR3 has 14 amino acids. Sequencing was done on a sample of naive CD4+ T cells from PBMCs. The subset: CD45RA+ positively selected. The clonotype comes from a man aged 18-30 years in good health. Some clones in this sample may be carry-over from other donors' samples. The V gene is TRBV5-1, the J gene TRBJ2-7; the D call may be TRBD1 or TRBD2 (5 bases each). CDR3 sequence reads: CASSLHQQEARREF. The CDR3, as DNA: TGCGCCAGCAGCCTGCACCAACAGGAGGCGAGAAGGGAGTTC.